One TCR beta chain is described in this entry. Its cognate antigen has yet to be identified. Base qualities are missing; no much larger clone stands one base away. Donors formed part of the validation cohort, which comprised 120 subjects and was distinct from the first cohort of 666 subjects. These data come from a study of cytomegalovirus exposure and HLA in healthy donors (dated by TCRdb to about 2017). For context, the study as a whole: According to a later analysis, the 120 or so validation repertoires were produced on the same platform as the 600 to 850 repertoires of the first cohort. The aim of the study was to test whether cataloging public T cell receptors could identify signatures of past pathogen exposure. In addition to the first cohort of around 670 subjects, a separate validation cohort of approximately 120 different subjects was used. To predict cytomegalovirus infection status, the study combined high-throughput TCR immunosequencing, statistical association of individual TCRs with disease status, and machine learning. Broad study findings and their caveats: A few of the identified cytomegalovirus-associated TCR beta chains were confirmed in vitro to be specific for cytomegalovirus antigens. The classifier was reported to diagnose cytomegalovirus status with high specificity and sensitivity in both the original and validation cohorts. It was suggested by the authors that the approach could potentially be generalized to other disease states and immunological phenotypes. The study listed 150 to 200 TCR beta chains as associated with cytomegalovirus. In a later analysis, TCRs clustered in the first cohort were found to also tend to co-occur in the 110 or so validation repertoires, with approximately 93% of cluster scores above 0. A later analysis lacked HLA typing for the validation cohort, so it scored co-occurrence in that cohort across all 120 repertoires. Most TCR sequences were seen in very few donors, while some public TCRs were found in many individuals.

From the germline V gene, CDR1 is MDHEN and CDR2 is SYDVKM. The germline ends are 24 bases apart after V is trimmed by 6 bases and J by 6 bases. Including the terminal cysteine and phenylalanine, the CDR3 comprises 16 residues. CDR3 DNA is the only sequence kept; it has 48 bases, read in frame from the first base. To prepare the library, the immunoSEQ multiplex PCR assay was applied. Per the original workflow: To diagnose cytomegalovirus status from the catalog of TCR beta chain sequences, a statistical classification framework was built. TCRdb provides this immuneACCESS table in a form limited to in-frame rearrangements. Some clones are lacking; in checked studies, under half of them reflect an unresolved V gene, and why the rest are absent is not known. V, J and clone size are those of that table, while D and trimming were read from the DNA. The sample profile shows about 150,000 clones; roughly 93% of them were found once. The ten biggest clones cover about 2% of the sample.

In this chain, TRBV28 is recombined with TRBJ2-7; TRBD2 might be the D gene, on 5 matching bases. The sequenced sample consisted of PBMCs. The receptor comes from a man aged 18 to 30 in good health and CMV-seropositive. The CDR3 region: CASRPAGGTAPLEQYF. The DNA sequence follows: TGTGCCAGCAGGCCCGCGGGCGGTACGGCCCCACTCGAGCAGTACTTC.